The TCR beta chain under discussion was sequenced for a study of shared clonotypes between healthy human individuals. Looking at the study overall: Serving as donors were a couple of women and a few men, whose ages spanned 18 to 49. Every donor yielded three CD4 naive, three CD4 memory, two CD8 naive and one CD8 memory plate. Findings and caveats of the study: Generation probability values for non-shared clonotypes were lower than those for clonotypes shared by all four donors.

About this clone itself: Its cognate antigen is unknown.

The input for sorted-subset replicate PCRs was about 0.2 ug DNA, around 27,000 T cell genomes. Some clones are missing from TCRdb's copy, which holds only in-frame ones; the method was immunoSEQ multiplex PCR. The data show about 2.2 million clones, 85% to 95% seen once. Positive CCR7 selection of CD45RO-negative cells yielded the naive CD8 cells, and terminally differentiated effector memory CD45RA+ cells were excluded. The CDR3 is made up of 16 amino acids. Germline assignment: CDR1 SGDLS and CDR2 YYNGEE. The V end was cut by 1 base, the J end by 0 bases, with 12 bases between. This chain connects TRBV9 to TRBJ2-3; D unclear. Material for sequencing was naive CD8+ T cells from PBMCs. This sequence was found in a man younger than 30 in good health. Some clones in this sample may be carry-over from other donors' samples. The CDR3 spells CASSVSGRFSTDTQYF. The CDR3 DNA is TGTGCCAGCAGCGTATCTGGCAGATTCAGCACAGATACGCAGTATTTT.